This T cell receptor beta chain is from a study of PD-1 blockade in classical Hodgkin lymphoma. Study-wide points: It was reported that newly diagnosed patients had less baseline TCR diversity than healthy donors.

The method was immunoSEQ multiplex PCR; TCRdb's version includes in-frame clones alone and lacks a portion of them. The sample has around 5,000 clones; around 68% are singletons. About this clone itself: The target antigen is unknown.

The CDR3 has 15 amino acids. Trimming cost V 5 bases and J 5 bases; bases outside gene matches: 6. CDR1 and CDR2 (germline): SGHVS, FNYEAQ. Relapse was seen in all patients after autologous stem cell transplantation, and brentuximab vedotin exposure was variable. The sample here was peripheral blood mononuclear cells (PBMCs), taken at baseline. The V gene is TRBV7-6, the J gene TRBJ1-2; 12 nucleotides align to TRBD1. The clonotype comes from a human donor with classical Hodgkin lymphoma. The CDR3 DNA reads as TGTGCCAGCAGCATGGGACAGGGGGCGAGATATGGCTACACCTTC. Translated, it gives CASSMGQGARYGYTF.